The rows below give T cell receptor beta chains drawn from one sample of a study of a mutant IDH1 vaccine in newly diagnosed glioma. Generated by immunoSEQ multiplex PCR, the TCRdb table keeps only in-frame clones and is missing some. The data contain some 33,000 clones, 78% of them seen just once; the ten biggest clones take up approximately 25%. No antigens are known for them. Sequencing used PBMCs, obtained from a glioma patient whose treatment included an IDH1 peptide vaccine. Receptors originate from a man aged 25-45 years with glioma. CDR3s include the opening cysteine and the closing phenylalanine or tryptophan. D genes are given only for firm matches. For some rows the clone size is stated as once, few or many, or as a class when expanded; others skip it.

V: TRBV11-2; D: -; J: TRBJ2-7; size: -; DNA: TGTGCCAGCAGCTCCACAGGTTACGAGCAGTACTTC; CDR3: CASSSTGYEQYF
V: TRBV25-1; D: -; J: TRBJ2-7; size: -; DNA: TGTGCCAGCAGAGGGCAGGCATCCTACGAGCAGTACTTC; CDR3: CASRGQASYEQYF
V: TRBV15; D: -; J: TRBJ1-5; size: -; DNA: TGTGCCACCAGCAGAGATACGGGATTTGGAGCCCAGCCCCAGCATTTT; CDR3: CATSRDTGFGAQPQHF
V: TRBV21-1; D: -; J: TRBJ1-3; size: -; DNA: TGTGCCAGCAGCAAAGGCCAGACCGCTCTCTCTGGAAACACCATATATTTT; CDR3: CASSKGQTALSGNTIYF
V: TRBV7-9; D: -; J: TRBJ1-6; size: few; DNA: TGTGCCAGCAGGGAAGGGGGGGGGAATAATTCACCCCTCCACTTT; CDR3: CASREGGGNNSPLHF
V: TRBV18; D: TRBD2; J: TRBJ2-2; size: -; DNA: TGTGCCAGCTCACCAGAAAGCGGGAGCCCTCCCGGGGAGCTGTTTTTT; CDR3: CASSPESGSPPGELFF
V: TRBV10-2; D: TRBD1; J: TRBJ1-5; size: few; DNA: TGCGCCAGCAGTGTTAACAGGGGGCCCGGTCAGCCCCAGCATTTT; CDR3: CASSVNRGPGQPQHF
V: TRBV5-1; D: -; J: TRBJ2-5; size: -; DNA: TGCGCCAGCAGCTTGGGCTTTGGGGCTCCGGCGCAGGAGACCCAGTACTTC; CDR3: CASSLGFGAPAQETQYF
V: TRBV19; D: -; J: TRBJ1-5; size: -; DNA: TGTGCCAGTAGTATTAGGGACAGCAATCAGCCCCAGCATTTT; CDR3: CASSIRDSNQPQHF
V: TRBV5-4; D: -; J: TRBJ1-4; size: -; DNA: TGTGCCAGCAGTCTTGTGGGTAATGAAAAACTGTTTTTT; CDR3: CASSLVGNEKLFF
V: TRBV7-2; D: -; J: TRBJ1-6; size: -; DNA: TGTGCCAGCAGCCCGGGACCGCAGGGCCTCCACTTT; CDR3: CASSPGPQGLHF
V: TRBV7-3; D: -; J: TRBJ1-1; size: -; DNA: TGTGCCAGCGGCCTTACAGGCCTACGCGCTTTCTTT; CDR3: CASGLTGLRAFF
V: TRBV10-3; D: -; J: TRBJ2-7; size: -; DNA: TGTGCCATCAGTGAGCCAGGAGTCGGGGCCTACGAGCAGTACTTC; CDR3: CAISEPGVGAYEQYF
V: TRBV4-1; D: -; J: TRBJ1-5; size: -; DNA: TGCGCCAGCAGCCAAGGTTTCGGGGGGGGACTTGGCAATCAGCCCCAGCATTTT; CDR3: CASSQGFGGGLGNQPQHF
V: TRBV6-1; D: -; J: TRBJ2-5; size: -; DNA: TGTGCCAGCACGTTCAGCGGGCTTAGAGAGACCCAGTACTTC; CDR3: CASTFSGLRETQYF
V: TRBV10-1; D: -; J: TRBJ1-5; size: medium-sized; DNA: TGCGCCAGCAGTCGATTCGGCCCCAGGGAACAGCCCCAGCATTTT; CDR3: CASSRFGPREQPQHF
V: TRBV2; D: TRBD1; J: TRBJ2-7; size: -; DNA: TGTGCCAGCACCCGGGACAGGGGCCTCTACGAGCAGTACTTC; CDR3: CASTRDRGLYEQYF
V: TRBV6-6; D: -; J: TRBJ2-7; size: -; DNA: TGTGCCAGCACCAGGGGACGCGAAATCTACGAGCAGTACTTC; CDR3: CASTRGREIYEQYF
V: TRBV7-9; D: TRBD1; J: TRBJ1-4; size: -; DNA: TGTGCCAGCAGCGACAGGGTTGGTGTAAATGAAAAACTGTTTTTT; CDR3: CASSDRVGVNEKLFF
V: TRBV27; D: -; J: TRBJ1-1; size: -; DNA: TGTGCCAGCAGTACAGGGAGGTACACTGAAGCTTTCTTT; CDR3: CASSTGRYTEAFF
V: TRBV15; D: -; J: TRBJ1-1; size: -; DNA: TGTGCCACCAGCATCAGGATGAACACTGAAGCTTTCTTT; CDR3: CATSIRMNTEAFF
V: TRBV18; D: -; J: TRBJ1-2; size: -; DNA: TGTGCCAGCTCACCGATGGGATCCTATGGCTACACCTTC; CDR3: CASSPMGSYGYTF
V: TRBV4-1; D: TRBD2; J: TRBJ2-2; size: once; DNA: TGCGCCAGCAGCCTTGGACTAGCGGAGAACACCGGGGAGCTGTTTTTT; CDR3: CASSLGLAENTGELFF
V: TRBV4-1; D: TRBD2; J: TRBJ2-3; size: -; DNA: TGCGCCAGCAGCGACCTAGCGGGGGGCACAGATACGCAGTATTTT; CDR3: CASSDLAGGTDTQYF
V: TRBV6-4; D: -; J: TRBJ1-2; size: -; DNA: TGTGCCAGCAGTGACTCTATCCCCTCAGGGTACTATGGCTACACCTTC; CDR3: CASSDSIPSGYYGYTF
V: TRBV30; D: -; J: TRBJ2-5; size: once; DNA: TGTGCCTGGAGTGCCAACAGGGACCAAGAGACCCAGTACTTC; CDR3: CAWSANRDQETQYF
V: TRBV5-6; D: -; J: TRBJ2-3; size: -; DNA: TGTGCCAGCAGCTTGTCCCGGCGGGGTGGCACAGATACGCAGTATTTT; CDR3: CASSLSRRGGTDTQYF
V: TRBV2; D: -; J: TRBJ2-3; size: -; DNA: TGTGCCAGCATACTAACTAGAGCCCCCGATACGCAGTATTTT; CDR3: CASILTRAPDTQYF
V: TRBV5-6; D: TRBD1; J: TRBJ1-2; size: -; DNA: TGTGCCAGCAGCGCCGTTGGGACAGGGGGCATAGGCTACACCTTC; CDR3: CASSAVGTGGIGYTF
V: TRBV6-5; D: -; J: TRBJ1-5; size: -; DNA: TGTGCCAGCAGTTACTCGGGGCTGGGCGGCAATCAGCCCCAGCATTTT; CDR3: CASSYSGLGGNQPQHF
V: TRBV28; D: TRBD1; J: TRBJ1-4; size: -; DNA: TGTGCCAGCGGGCCGGACAGGGGGAATGAAAAACTGTTTTTT; CDR3: CASGPDRGNEKLFF
V: TRBV29-1; D: TRBD1; J: TRBJ2-7; size: once; DNA: TGCAGCGTGACGACAGGGGGATACGAGCAGTACTTC; CDR3: CSVTTGGYEQYF
V: TRBV5-1; D: TRBD2; J: TRBJ2-7; size: -; DNA: TGCGCCAGCAGCTCTATGGTCGCTAGCGGCTTCTCCTACGAGCAGTACTTC; CDR3: CASSSMVASGFSYEQYF
V: TRBV5-1; D: -; J: TRBJ1-3; size: -; DNA: TGCGCCAGCAGCTTGGGACCGACGCGCTCTGGAAACACCATATATTTT; CDR3: CASSLGPTRSGNTIYF
V: TRBV19; D: TRBD1; J: TRBJ1-1; size: -; DNA: TGTGCCAGTACCTCGGGACAGAGCTACACTGAAGCTTTCTTT; CDR3: CASTSGQSYTEAFF
V: TRBV27; D: TRBD1; J: TRBJ2-3; size: -; DNA: TGTGCCAGCAGTTCTATCTGGGACAGGACACCTAGCACAGATACGCAGTATTTT; CDR3: CASSSIWDRTPSTDTQYF
V: TRBV5-6; D: -; J: TRBJ2-3; size: -; DNA: TGTGCCAGCAGCTTGGGTCCCGTACGCACGCAGTATTTT; CDR3: CASSLGPVRTQYF
V: TRBV18; D: -; J: TRBJ2-7; size: -; DNA: TGTGCCAGCTCACCCCCGCTGGCGGGGCACGAGCAGTACTTC; CDR3: CASSPPLAGHEQYF
V: TRBV27; D: -; J: TRBJ2-3; size: -; DNA: TGTGCCAGCAGTTCGATCCCGGGACTCCGCACAGATACGCAGTATTTT; CDR3: CASSSIPGLRTDTQYF
V: TRBV4-1; D: -; J: TRBJ2-7; size: -; DNA: TGCGCCAGCAGCTTCCGGGACGATTCCTACGAGCAGTACTTC; CDR3: CASSFRDDSYEQYF
V: TRBV6-4; D: -; J: TRBJ1-1; size: few; DNA: TGTGCCAGCAGTGACCGCGGGGGGGGCACTGAAGCTTTCTTT; CDR3: CASSDRGGGTEAFF
V: TRBV27; D: -; J: TRBJ1-2; size: -; DNA: TGTGCCAGCAGTCATCCCCCCTACTATGGCTACACCTTC; CDR3: CASSHPPYYGYTF
V: TRBV5-1; D: -; J: TRBJ2-3; size: -; DNA: TGCGCCAGCAGCTTGGGACACGACGGGGATACGCAGTATTTT; CDR3: CASSLGHDGDTQYF
V: TRBV27; D: -; J: TRBJ2-5; size: -; DNA: TGTGCCAGCAGAGCCCCCGGGTTTCGCCAAGAGACCCAGTACTTC; CDR3: CASRAPGFRQETQYF
V: TRBV29-1; D: -; J: TRBJ2-2; size: -; DNA: TGCAGCGTTGACGGGGGAAGGGACGGGGAGCTGTTTTTT; CDR3: CSVDGGRDGELFF
V: TRBV7-8; D: TRBD1; J: TRBJ1-5; size: -; DNA: TGTGCCAGCAGTCAAGACAGGGGAGGTTATAGCAATCAGCCCCAGCATTTT; CDR3: CASSQDRGGYSNQPQHF
V: TRBV5-6; D: TRBD2; J: TRBJ2-1; size: -; DNA: TGTGCCAGCAGCTTGGGAGGCGGGAGCCTCGGGAATGAGCAGTTCTTC; CDR3: CASSLGGGSLGNEQFF
V: TRBV6-5; D: -; J: TRBJ1-5; size: -; DNA: TGTGCCAGCAGTATCACAGGGTTTCAGCCCCAGCATTTT; CDR3: CASSITGFQPQHF
V: TRBV19; D: TRBD2; J: TRBJ2-7; size: -; DNA: TGTGCCAGTAGTAGAGCGGGAGGAGAGTACGAGCAGTACTTC; CDR3: CASSRAGGEYEQYF
V: TRBV7-8; D: -; J: TRBJ1-4; size: -; DNA: TGTGCCAGCAGCTCACAGGGTCGGGGACTGAGTGAAAAACTGTTTTTT; CDR3: CASSSQGRGLSEKLFF
V: TRBV25-1; D: -; J: TRBJ1-2; size: -; DNA: TGTGCCAGCAGTGCGGACAGCTATGGCTACACCTTC; CDR3: CASSADSYGYTF
V: TRBV6-6; D: TRBD1; J: TRBJ1-5; size: -; DNA: TGTGCCAGCAGTTACTCACAGGGGGCTGGCAATCAGCCCCAGCATTTT; CDR3: CASSYSQGAGNQPQHF